In this sample, the clone carrying this T cell receptor beta chain turned up once. Its antigen is currently unknown. This sample was taken from a study of cytomegalovirus exposure and HLA in healthy donors. Notes on the study in general: Cytomegalovirus association was listed for 164 TCR beta chains. Exclusion as indistinguishable affected some V segments, including TRBV6-2 and TRBV6-3. The authors judged a highly shared variant cluster likely a sequencing artifact. TCR beta V- and J-gene trimming, according to a later analysis, was linked to a missense DCLRE1C variant.

PCR amplification relied on 60 Vbeta primers (plus 13 Jbeta primers). Sequenced by immunoSEQ multiplex PCR; TCRdb stores in-frame clones only, minus some. The data show nearly 300,000 clones, with about nine tenths seen just once and less than 4% held by the top ten. In germline, CDR1 is SGDLS, CDR2 YYNGEE. There are 13 residues in the CDR3. The ends were cut back, 4 bases at V and 6 bases at J, with 12 bases in the middle. Input material: PBMCs. V is TRBV9 and J is TRBJ2-3, with D tentatively TRBD2 (5 bases). This TCR was recovered from a man in his forties or fifties in good health and CMV-seropositive. The CDR3 nucleotides read TGTGCCAGCAGCCCGCGGGTTGTTGATACGCAGTATTTT. Amino acid sequence: CASSPRVVDTQYF. Complete variable domain (other parts from reference TRBV9 and TRBJ2-3): DSGVTQTPKHLITATGQRVTLRCSPRSGDLSVYWYQQSLDQGLQFLIQYYNGEERAKGNILERFSAQQFPDLHSELNLSSLELGDSALYFCASSPRVVDTQYFGPGTRLTVL.